What follows are 15 T cell receptor beta chains derived from one specimen sequenced in a study of Ad26.COV2.S vaccination and SARS-CoV-2 variants. Repertoires were generated with immunoSEQ multiplex PCR, while TCRdb's copy carries only in-frame clones and drops some. The table records roughly 460,000 clones, roughly nine tenths of them present only once. Described treatment: 19 received Ad26.COV2.S at low or high dose, single or two shots; about five received placebo; per-sample allocation not given. Day 63 following the first vaccine or placebo injection was when the samples were taken. Sample: peripheral blood, taken in a trial of Ad26.COV2.S vaccine versus placebo. The receptor source for this set is a person between 18 and 59 years old who received the Ad26.COV2.S COVID-19 vaccine or a placebo.

The chain is built from TRBV11-2 and TRBJ2-7; 7 bases map to TRBD1. The J segment lost 3 bases and the V segment lost 5 bases, leaving 16 bases of the junction unmatched. The CDR3 totals 17 residues. Germline V gene lookup returns CDR1 SGHAT and CDR2 FQNNGV. The CDR3 DNA follows: TGTGCCAGCAGCGACAATACCGGGACAGAGTCTTTCTACGAGCAGTACTTC. This translates into CASSDNTGTESFYEQYF.

This clone was found once. The chain links TRBV18 to TRBJ1-4, with D hard to call. Germline assignment: CDR1 KGHSH and CDR2 LQKENI. The V end was cut by 0 bases, the J end by 11 bases, with 10 bases between. The CDR3 is 13 amino acids. CDR3 loop: CASSPPLFKKLFF. The CDR3 DNA follows: TGTGCCAGCTCACCACCTCTATTCAAGAAACTGTTTTTT.

As DNA, the CDR3 is TGTGCCAGCAGTCGAAGACAGATCCAAGAGACCCAGTACTTC. This encodes CASSRRQIQETQYF. The chain joins TRBV2 to TRBJ2-5; tentatively, D is TRBD1 (5 bases). The CDR3 is made up of 14 amino acids. Germline lookup yields CDR1 SNHLY and CDR2 FYNNEI. Trimming took off 5 bases at V and 1 base at J, with 11 bases between the two ends.

The V gene is TRBV3-1 (or the pseudogene TRBV3-2), the J gene TRBJ2-4; 12 bases are a match to TRBD1. The J segment lost 8 bases and the V segment lost 3 bases, leaving 5 bases of the junction unmatched. The CDR3 consists of 15 residues. Germline-derived CDR1 and CDR2 are LGHDT and YNNKEL (reference sequence). CDR3 loop: CASSQWDRGHDIQYF. For the CDR3, the DNA is TGTGCCAGCAGCCAGTGGGACAGGGGGCATGACATTCAGTACTTC.

The CDR3: CASSSPPELTNYGYTF. For the CDR3, the DNA is TGTGCCAGCAGTTCCCCGCCAGAACTGACAAACTATGGCTACACCTTC. The chain carries TRBV6-2 or TRBV6-3 and TRBJ1-2; D is unresolved. CDR1 and CDR2 from the germline V gene are MNHEY and SVGEGT. V lost 4 bases and J lost 2, with 17 bases in between. This CDR3 is 16 amino acids long.

The chain recombines TRBV3-1 (or the pseudogene TRBV3-2) with TRBJ1-6; 9 bases fit TRBD1. The CDR3 has 16 amino acids. The germline CDR1 and CDR2 sequences are LGHDT and YNNKEL (reference sequence). Trimming cost V 1 base and J 7 bases; bases outside gene matches: 5. The CDR3 nucleotides are TGTGCCAGCAGCCAAGGGCACGGGACAGGGAATTCACCCCTCCACTTT. Amino acids: CASSQGHGTGNSPLHF.

The chain couples TRBV18 to TRBJ2-3; 7 bases are shared with TRBD1. Per germline, CDR1 KGHSH and CDR2 LQKENI. CDR3 length: 15 amino acids. The V and J ends lost 4 bases and 4 bases, in that order; junction bases with no gene match: 8. This chain's CDR3 is CASSLPDRPPDTQYF. CDR3 nucleotides: TGTGCCAGCTCACTCCCGGACAGGCCACCAGATACGCAGTATTTT.

The chain joins TRBV7-9 to TRBJ2-7; the D gene could be TRBD1 or TRBD2 (6 bases each). V lost 2 bases to trimming and J lost 5 bases, with 16 bases between them. The length of the CDR3 is 15 residues. Germline CDR1 SEHNR, CDR2 FQNEAQ (reference sequence). The CDR3 DNA is TGTGCCAGCAGCTTAAGGGGGGCAGCGGGCCACGAGCAGTACTTC. This codes for CASSLRGAAGHEQYF.

The chain carries TRBV4-1 and TRBJ2-2, with unresolved D. The V end lost 1 base, the J end lost 5 bases, and 5 bases lay between the germline ends. CDR1 is MGHRA and CDR2 is YSYEKL in the germline V gene. The CDR3 is 13 residues long. The CDR3 DNA is TGCGCCAGCAGCCAAGTTGGGACCGGGGAGCTGTTTTTT. Translated: CASSQVGTGELFF.

The V gene is TRBV6-5, the J gene TRBJ2-7; D is perhaps TRBD1 (5 bases). Per germline, CDR1 MNHEY and CDR2 SVGAGI. V lost 10 bases to trimming and J lost 2 bases, with 15 bases between them. The CDR3 extends over 13 amino acids. The CDR3 is CATYGRTPYEQYF. The CDR3 DNA follows: TGTGCCACTTACGGACGGACACCCTACGAGCAGTACTTC.

This chain links TRBV28 with TRBJ1-1; no firm D call. Trimming removed 2 bases from V and 4 bases from J, with 11 bases in between. The CDR3 totals 14 residues. Per germline, CDR1 MDHEN and CDR2 SYDVKM. CDR3 residues: CASSLAEGGTEAFF. The CDR3 coding sequence is TGTGCCAGCAGTTTAGCTGAGGGAGGCACTGAAGCTTTCTTT. The variable domain in full, with the rest retrieved from reference TRBV28 and TRBJ1-1, is DVKVTQSSRYLVKRTGEKVFLECVQDMDHENMFWYRQDPGLGLRLIYFSYDVKMKEKGDIPEGYSVSREKKERFSLILESASTNQTSMYLCASSLAEGGTEAFFGQGTRLTVV.

This sequence joins TRBV28 and TRBJ1-2, with unresolved D. This CDR3 is 13 amino acids long. Per germline, CDR1 MDHEN and CDR2 SYDVKM. Trimming left V 7 bases short and J 5 bases short, with 14 bases between. CDR3 sequence: CASNPGRAYGYTF. DNA of the CDR3: TGTGCCAGCAACCCGGGGAGGGCGTATGGCTACACCTTC.

This clone showed up just once. This chain connects TRBV27 to TRBJ2-7; D perhaps matches TRBD2 (6 bases). V shed 6 bases and J shed 8 bases, with 17 bases lying between them. Looked up from germline, CDR1 is MNHEY and CDR2 is SMNVEV (reference sequence). CDR3 length: 13 residues. CDR3 sequence: CASRNPRAGKQYF. In DNA form, the CDR3 reads TGTGCCAGCAGAAACCCCAGGGCGGGGAAGCAGTACTTC.

This chain links TRBV18 with TRBJ1-1; no definite D call. Germline-derived CDR1 and CDR2 are KGHSH and LQKENI. Trimming pared 5 bases from V and 0 bases from J, leaving 7 bases between. This CDR3 comprises 13 residues. The chain's CDR3 is CASSFGMNTEAFF. CDR3 DNA: TGTGCCAGCTCATTCGGTATGAACACTGAAGCTTTCTTT.

This rearrangement joins TRBV4-1 to TRBJ2-7; D not certain. Trimming stripped 3 bases from V and 6 bases from J, with 15 bases between. The V gene's germline CDR1 is MGHRA and CDR2 YSYEKL. The length of the CDR3 is 14 residues. This CDR3 reads CASSHTLTGVEQYF. CDR3 nucleotide sequence: TGCGCCAGCAGCCATACGCTCACGGGCGTCGAGCAGTACTTC.